This is a list of T cell receptor beta chains from one sample in a study of cytomegalovirus exposure and HLA in healthy donors. Measured with immunoSEQ multiplex PCR; TCRdb has only the in-frame clones, and not every one. The table has 150,000 or so clones, roughly 80% seen once. Sequencing was performed on PBMCs. The origin of the receptors is a woman between 40 and 50 years old in good health and CMV-seronegative. The CDR3 runs from the conserved cysteine through the conserved F or W. The D gene is left open where the match is weak. Clone sizes are given selectively: once, few, many, or a class where the clone is expanded.

TRBV6-5	medium-sized	TRBJ2-7	TRBD1	TGTGCCAGCAGTTACCTACCGGGACAGGGGGCCCACGAGCAGTACTTC	CASSYLPGQGAHEQYF
TRBV7-2	-	TRBJ1-5	-	TGCGCCAGCAGCTTAACCTTTACGCGACATAGCAATCAGCCCCAGCATTTT	CASSLTFTRHSNQPQHF
TRBV7-2	-	TRBJ2-3	TRBD2	TGTGCCAGCAGCGGATGGATAAGCGGGGGCACAGATACGCAGTATTTT	CASSGWISGGTDTQYF
TRBV28	-	TRBJ2-5	-	TGTGCCAGCACAACAAGGGGGTTAGAGACCCAGTACTTC	CASTTRGLETQYF
TRBV19	-	TRBJ1-2	TRBD1	TGTGCCAGTACCGTGACAGGGGTTGACAATGGCTACACCTTC	CASTVTGVDNGYTF
TRBV4-1	-	TRBJ2-5	TRBD1	TGCGCCAGCAGCCAGACGGACAGGGCGACCCAAGAGACCCAGTACTTC	CASSQTDRATQETQYF
TRBV14	-	TRBJ2-1	-	TGTGCCAGCAGCCAAGGATCCGGACTATTTCTGTTCTTC	CASSQGSGLFLFF
TRBV2	-	TRBJ2-6	-	TGTGCCAGCAGTGAAGCGCGGTTCTCTGGGGCCAACGGCCTGACTTTC	CASSEARFSGANGLTF
TRBV6-1	-	TRBJ2-5	TRBD2	TGTGCCAGCAGTGAACTAGCGGGAGGGCAAGAGACCCAGTACTTC	CASSELAGGQETQYF
TRBV13	-	TRBJ2-5	TRBD2	TGTGCCAGATTACTAGCGGGAGATCCGGAGACCCAGTACTTC	CARLLAGDPETQYF
TRBV29-1	-	TRBJ2-1	-	TGCAGCGCGGGGTGGGGTTACAATGAGCAGTTCTTC	CSAGWGYNEQFF
TRBV5-1	once	TRBJ2-2	TRBD2	TGCGCCAGCTCAAGCGGGGGGCCCACCGGGGAGCTGTTTTTT	CASSSGGPTGELFF
TRBV7-9	-	TRBJ1-1	-	TGTTCCAGCAGCTTAGTTTCGGACAGCGAAGCTTTCTTT	CSSSLVSDSEAFF
TRBV6-5	-	TRBJ1-1	-	TGTGCCAGCAGCCACACCGGGACTGAAGCTTTCTTT	CASSHTGTEAFF
TRBV27	once	TRBJ1-1	-	TGTGCCAGCAGCATCGCCGCGGGCGCGGGTACTGAAGCTTTCTTT	CASSIAAGAGTEAFF
TRBV7-8	-	TRBJ2-2	-	TGTGCCAGCAGCTTAGTATCGGTGAAGAGCCCCGGGGAGCTGTTTTTT	CASSLVSVKSPGELFF
TRBV5-4	-	TRBJ2-5	-	TGTGCCAGCAGCTTGGATAGGGGGGAGACCCAGTACTTC	CASSLDRGETQYF
TRBV7-9	-	TRBJ2-7	TRBD2	TGTGCCAGCAGCCCCCGGGTAGCGGGAGTCTACGAGCAGTACTTC	CASSPRVAGVYEQYF
TRBV5-1	-	TRBJ2-3	-	TGCGCCAGCACCGGAGGGAGCGGTACAGATACGCAGTATTTT	CASTGGSGTDTQYF
TRBV5-6	-	TRBJ2-7	TRBD1	TGTGCCAGCAGCCGGGACAGGCGCAACGAGCAGTACTTC	CASSRDRRNEQYF
TRBV7-9	-	TRBJ1-1	-	TGTGCCAGCAGGCCAGGGGTCTCTGAAGCTTTCTTT	CASRPGVSEAFF
TRBV5-4	-	TRBJ2-5	TRBD2	TGTGCCAGCAGGCAGGGACGGGGGGGAGGAGAGACCCAGTACTTC	CASRQGRGGGETQYF
TRBV5-1	-	TRBJ2-1	TRBD2	TGCGCCAGCAACCCCTATTCCGGGGGGGCGATCAATGAGCAGTTCTTC	CASNPYSGGAINEQFF
TRBV23-1	-	TRBJ2-1	-	TGCGCCAGCAGTCACCGGGTGGCGTACTCCTACAATGAGCAGTTCTTC	CASSHRVAYSYNEQFF
TRBV27	-	TRBJ1-2	TRBD1	TGTGCCAGCCAGAGTGACAGGGCGGGTGATGGCTACACCTTC	CASQSDRAGDGYTF
TRBV5-1	-	TRBJ2-5	TRBD1	TGCGCCAGCAGAGAGGGACAGGGGGCCACTAGGGCCCAGTACTTC	CASREGQGATRAQYF
TRBV4-3	-	TRBJ2-7	TRBD2	TGCGCCAGCAGCCAAAGTCGGGGGGACTACGGGCAGTACTTC	CASSQSRGDYGQYF
TRBV7-3	-	TRBJ2-5	-	TGTGCCAGCAGCTTCTCAGCGGGAGAGACCCAGTACTTC	CASSFSAGETQYF
TRBV27	-	TRBJ1-2	TRBD1	TGTGCCAGCAGTTTCGATCCCCTGGGACAGGCTCCTGGGGGCTACACCTTC	CASSFDPLGQAPGGYTF
TRBV7-9	-	TRBJ2-2	-	TGTTCCAGCAGCTCCGACCGCGGGTCCGGGGAGCTGTTTTTT	CSSSSDRGSGELFF
TRBV15	-	TRBJ2-7	TRBD1	TGTGCCACCAGCAGGCGGCCGGGGACAGGCCTTTTCTACGAGCAGTACTTC	CATSRRPGTGLFYEQYF
TRBV7-3	few	TRBJ2-7	-	TGTGCCAGCAGCCTAGGAGCTCAGGGGTCCGAGCAGTACTTC	CASSLGAQGSEQYF
TRBV4-3	-	TRBJ1-1	-	TGCGCCAGCAGCCAAACTCAGACAGTAGCAAACACTGAAGCTTTCTTT	CASSQTQTVANTEAFF